This is a list of T cell receptor beta chains from one sample in a study of early T cells in non-severe SARS-CoV-2 infection. TCRdb reprocessed the 5' RACE reads via MiXCR and lists one record per CDR3 protein. Among about 92,000 distinct CDR3 sequences, approximately 14% were seen once, and the ten largest hold 6% to 7.5%. Sequencing input: whole blood. The receptor source for this set is an adult who was a healthcare worker with PCR-confirmed SARS-CoV-2 infection or an uninfected control (not recorded which). Both conserved end residues are part of each CDR3. The D gene is left open where the match is weak. The size field is filled for only some rows; it gives once, few, many or a size class.

CDR3 DNA,CDR3 protein,V gene,clone size,CDR3 length,D gene,J gene
TGTGCCAGCAGCTCGAAAACTAGCGGGGCTTCCTACGAGCAGTACTTC,CASSSKTSGASYEQYF,TRBV7-6,few,16,TRBD2,TRBJ2-7
TGCAGTGCTAGAAGTGAGAGCGGAGGAAACCGTGCCTCCTACAATGAGCAGTTCTTC,CSARSESGGNRASYNEQFF,TRBV20-1,.,19,.,TRBJ2-1
TGTGCCAGCAGCTCGGGACAGGGGGCCCCCTACACCTTC,CASSSGQGAPYTF,TRBV11-2,few,13,TRBD1,TRBJ1-2
TGCGCCAGCAGCTTGGGGGGGAACTACGAGCAGTACTTC,CASSLGGNYEQYF,TRBV5-1,few,13,.,TRBJ2-7
TGTGCCAGCAGTTTAGGTGGAGGGTTTGGCTACACCTTC,CASSLGGGFGYTF,TRBV12-3/TRBV12-4,many,13,.,TRBJ1-2
TGTGCCAGCTCACCCCTAGACAGCTGGTGGGGCACTGAAGCTTTCTTT,CASSPLDSWWGTEAFF,TRBV18,.,16,.,TRBJ1-1
TGTGCCAGCAGTACAACGGGGGCTACTAACTATGGCTACACCTTC,CASSTTGATNYGYTF,TRBV5-6,many,15,.,TRBJ1-2
TGCAGTGCTAGACGGGGGGGCGGGAGGACTTACTACGAGCAGTACTTC,CSARRGGGRTYYEQYF,TRBV20-1,few,16,TRBD2,TRBJ2-7
TGTGCCAGCAGAAAAAGCTTCGGGTCCTACAATGAGCAGTTCTTC,CASRKSFGSYNEQFF,TRBV21-1,few,15,.,TRBJ2-1
TGTGCCAGCAGCCCGGGGACAGGGACGGGTACTGAAGCTTTCTTT,CASSPGTGTGTEAFF,TRBV9,few,15,TRBD1,TRBJ1-1
TGCAGCGTTGAAGTGGGACAGCTTGAAGCTTTCTTT,CSVEVGQLEAFF,TRBV29-1,.,12,TRBD1,TRBJ1-1
TGTGCCAGCAGGGACTACTATGGCTACACCTTC,CASRDYYGYTF,TRBV7-2,.,11,.,TRBJ1-2
TGCAGCGTTGAGGACTGGGACAGGGGCGATAGCACAGATACGCAGTATTTT,CSVEDWDRGDSTDTQYF,TRBV29-1,few,17,TRBD1,TRBJ2-3
TGCAGTGCTAGAGATCAAGTCCTGACCCTCCACTTT,CSARDQVLTLHF,TRBV20-1,.,12,.,TRBJ1-6
TGTGCCAGCAGCCCGCAGGGTAGGCCTTACGTGCAGTACTTC,CASSPQGRPYVQYF,TRBV7-9,.,14,.,TRBJ2-7
TGCAGCGCTGTACGGGACTCCTACGAGCAGTACTTC,CSAVRDSYEQYF,TRBV29-1,few,12,.,TRBJ2-7
TGCAGTGCTAGAGTAGCGGGAGGTACTTGGGAGCAGTACTTC,CSARVAGGTWEQYF,TRBV20-1,many,14,TRBD2,TRBJ2-7
TGTGCCAGCAGTTATCCACGACATGCCGCAGATACGCAGTATTTT,CASSYPRHAADTQYF,TRBV28,many,15,.,TRBJ2-3
TGTGCCAGCAGTCCTCGGACAGGGCAAAGGCAGCCCCAGCATTTT,CASSPRTGQRQPQHF,TRBV12-3/TRBV12-4,many,15,TRBD1,TRBJ1-5
TGTGCCATCAGGGAGGGCGAGGGGCAGCCCCAGCATTTT,CAIREGEGQPQHF,TRBV10-3,.,13,.,TRBJ1-5
TGTGCCATCAGTGCCCAGGGCTACGAGCAGTACTTC,CAISAQGYEQYF,TRBV10-3,.,12,.,TRBJ2-7